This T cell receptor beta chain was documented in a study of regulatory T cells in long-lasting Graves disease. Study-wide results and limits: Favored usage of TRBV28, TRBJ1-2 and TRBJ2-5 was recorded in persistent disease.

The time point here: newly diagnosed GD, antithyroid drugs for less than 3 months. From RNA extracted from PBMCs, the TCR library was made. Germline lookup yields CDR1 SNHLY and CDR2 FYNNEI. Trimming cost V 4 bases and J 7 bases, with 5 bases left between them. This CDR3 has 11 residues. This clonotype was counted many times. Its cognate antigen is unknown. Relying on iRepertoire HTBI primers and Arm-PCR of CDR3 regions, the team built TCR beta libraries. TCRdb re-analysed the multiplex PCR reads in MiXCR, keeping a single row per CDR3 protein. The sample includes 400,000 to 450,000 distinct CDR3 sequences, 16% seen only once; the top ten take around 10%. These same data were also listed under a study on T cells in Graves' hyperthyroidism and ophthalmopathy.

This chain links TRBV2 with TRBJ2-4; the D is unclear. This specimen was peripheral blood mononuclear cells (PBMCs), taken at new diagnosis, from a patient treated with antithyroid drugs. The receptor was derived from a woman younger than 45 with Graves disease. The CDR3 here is CASSGWNIQYF. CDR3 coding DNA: TGTGCCAGCAGTGGTTGGAACATTCAGTACTTC.